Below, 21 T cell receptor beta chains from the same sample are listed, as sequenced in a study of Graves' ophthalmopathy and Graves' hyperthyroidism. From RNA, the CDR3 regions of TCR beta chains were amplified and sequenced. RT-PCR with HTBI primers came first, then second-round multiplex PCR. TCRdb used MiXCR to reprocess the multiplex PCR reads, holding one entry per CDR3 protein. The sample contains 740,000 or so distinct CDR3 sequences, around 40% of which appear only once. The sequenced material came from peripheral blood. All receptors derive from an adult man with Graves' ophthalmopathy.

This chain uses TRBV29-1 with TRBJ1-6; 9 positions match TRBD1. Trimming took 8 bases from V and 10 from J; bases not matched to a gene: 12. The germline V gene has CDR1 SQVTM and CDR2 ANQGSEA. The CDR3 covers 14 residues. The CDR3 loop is CSSYAGQGESPLHF. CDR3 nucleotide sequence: TGCAGCAGTTACGCGGGACAGGGTGAATCACCCCTCCACTTT. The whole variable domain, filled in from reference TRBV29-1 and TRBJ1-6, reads SAVISQKPSRDICQRGTSLTIQCQVDSQVTMMFWYRQQPGQSLTLIATANQGSEATYESGFVIDKFPISRPNLTFSTLTVSNMSPEDSSIYLCSSYAGQGESPLHFGNGTRLTVT.

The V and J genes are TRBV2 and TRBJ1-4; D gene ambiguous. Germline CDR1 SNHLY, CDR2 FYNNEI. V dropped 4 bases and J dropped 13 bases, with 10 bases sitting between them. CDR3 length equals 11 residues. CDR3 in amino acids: CASSGLSRLFF. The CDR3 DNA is TGTGCCAGCAGTGGCCTTTCCCGACTGTTTTTT.

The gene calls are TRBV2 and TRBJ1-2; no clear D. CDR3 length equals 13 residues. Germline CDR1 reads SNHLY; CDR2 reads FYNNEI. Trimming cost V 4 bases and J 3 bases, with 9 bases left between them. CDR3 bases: TGTGCCAGCAGTGTCCGGACTGACTATGGCTACACCTTC. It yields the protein CASSVRTDYGYTF.

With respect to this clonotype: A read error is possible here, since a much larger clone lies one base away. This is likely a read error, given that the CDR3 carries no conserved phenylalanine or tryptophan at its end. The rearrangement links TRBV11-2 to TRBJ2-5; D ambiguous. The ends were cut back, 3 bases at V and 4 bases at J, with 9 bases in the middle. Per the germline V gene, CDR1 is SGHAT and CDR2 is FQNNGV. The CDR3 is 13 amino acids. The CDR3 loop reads CASSLRPRETQYV. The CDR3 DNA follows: TGTGCCAGCAGCTTGCGGCCTCGAGAGACCCAGTACGTC.

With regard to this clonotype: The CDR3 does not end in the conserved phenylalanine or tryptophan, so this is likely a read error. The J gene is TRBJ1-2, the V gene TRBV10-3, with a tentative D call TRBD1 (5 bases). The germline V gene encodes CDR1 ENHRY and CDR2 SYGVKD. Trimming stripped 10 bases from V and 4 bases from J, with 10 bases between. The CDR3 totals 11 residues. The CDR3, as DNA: TGTGCCAGCCGGCAGGGCTATGGCTACACCTCC. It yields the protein CASRQGYGYTS.

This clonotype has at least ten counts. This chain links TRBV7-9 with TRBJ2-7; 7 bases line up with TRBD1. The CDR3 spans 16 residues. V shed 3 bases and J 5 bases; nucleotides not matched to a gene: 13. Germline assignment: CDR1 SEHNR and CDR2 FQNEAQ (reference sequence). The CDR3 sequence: CASSFRQGSPMDEQYF. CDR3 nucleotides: TGTGCCAGCAGCTTCAGACAGGGATCCCCCATGGACGAGCAGTACTTC.

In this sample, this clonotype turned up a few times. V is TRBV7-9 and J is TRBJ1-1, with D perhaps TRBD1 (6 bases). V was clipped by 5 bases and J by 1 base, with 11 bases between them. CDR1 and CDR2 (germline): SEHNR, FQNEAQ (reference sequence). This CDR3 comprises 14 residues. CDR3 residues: CASSPFRGNTEAFF. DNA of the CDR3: TGTGCCAGCAGCCCCTTCAGGGGGAACACTGAAGCTTTCTTT.

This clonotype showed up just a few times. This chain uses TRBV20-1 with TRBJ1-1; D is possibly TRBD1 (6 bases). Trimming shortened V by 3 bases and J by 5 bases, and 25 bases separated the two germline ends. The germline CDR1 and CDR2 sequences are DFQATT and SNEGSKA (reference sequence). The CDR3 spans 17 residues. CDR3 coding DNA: TGCAGTGCTAGTTTGCGCCAGGGGATGAGTGTAGGAACTGAAGCTTTCTTT. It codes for CSASLRQGMSVGTEAFF.

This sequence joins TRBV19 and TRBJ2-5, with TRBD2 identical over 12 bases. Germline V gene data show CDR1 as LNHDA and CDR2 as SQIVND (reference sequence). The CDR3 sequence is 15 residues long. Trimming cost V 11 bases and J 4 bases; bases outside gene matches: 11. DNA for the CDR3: TGTGCCTGCGGACTAGCGGGAAACAGTCGAGAGACCCAGTACTTC. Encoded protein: CACGLAGNSRETQYF.

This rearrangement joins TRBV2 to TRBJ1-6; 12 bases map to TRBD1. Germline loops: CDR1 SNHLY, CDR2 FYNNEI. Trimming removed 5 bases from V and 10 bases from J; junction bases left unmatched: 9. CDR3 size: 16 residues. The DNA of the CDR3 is TGTGCCAGCAGTCCCGGGACAGGGGGCCTTGGATCACCCCTCCACTTT. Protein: CASSPGTGGLGSPLHF.

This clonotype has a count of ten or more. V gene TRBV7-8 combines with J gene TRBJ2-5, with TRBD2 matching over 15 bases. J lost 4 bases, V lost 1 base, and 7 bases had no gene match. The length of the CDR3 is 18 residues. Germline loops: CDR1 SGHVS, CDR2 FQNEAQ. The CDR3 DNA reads TGTGCCAGCAGCTTAGAGAGGACTAGCGGGGGGGCAGGAGAGACCCAGTACTTC. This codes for CASSLERTSGGAGETQYF.

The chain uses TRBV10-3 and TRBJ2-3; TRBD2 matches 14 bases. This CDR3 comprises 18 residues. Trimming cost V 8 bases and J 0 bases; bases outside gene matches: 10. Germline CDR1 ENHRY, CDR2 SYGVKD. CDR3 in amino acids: CAISTGTSGGRSTDTQYF. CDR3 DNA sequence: TGTGCCATCTCGACAGGGACTAGCGGGGGACGAAGCACAGATACGCAGTATTTT.

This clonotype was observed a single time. CDR3 DNA sequence: TGTGCCAGCAGCTTGGCCCTCGGGGCAAGGGACGAGCAGTACTTC. The encoded protein is CASSLALGARDEQYF. The chain links TRBV7-9 to TRBJ2-7; D possibly uses TRBD1 or TRBD2 (5 bases each). CDR3 length: 15 amino acids. Germline-derived CDR1 and CDR2 are SEHNR and FQNEAQ (reference sequence). Trimming shortened V by 3 bases and J by 5 bases, and 17 bases separated the two germline ends. The complete variable domain, with remaining parts taken from reference TRBV7-9 and TRBJ2-7, reads DTGVSQNPRHKITKRGQNVTFRCDPISEHNRLYWYRQTLGQGPEFLTYFQNEAQLEKSRLLSDRFSAERPKGSFSTLEIQRTEQGDSAMYLCASSLALGARDEQYFGPGTRLTVT.

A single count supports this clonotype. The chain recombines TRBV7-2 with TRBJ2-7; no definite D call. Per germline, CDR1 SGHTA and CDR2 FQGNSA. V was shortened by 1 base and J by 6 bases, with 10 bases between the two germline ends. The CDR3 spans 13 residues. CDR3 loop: CASSLVPGIEQYF. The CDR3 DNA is TGTGCCAGCAGCTTAGTGCCGGGCATCGAGCAGTACTTC.

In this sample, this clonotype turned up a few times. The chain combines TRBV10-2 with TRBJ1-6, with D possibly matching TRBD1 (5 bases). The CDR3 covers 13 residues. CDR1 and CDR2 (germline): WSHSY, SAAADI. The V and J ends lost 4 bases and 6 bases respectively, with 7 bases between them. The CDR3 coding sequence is TGCGCCAGCAGTGGGGGCTTTAATTCACCCCTCCACTTT. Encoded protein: CASSGGFNSPLHF.

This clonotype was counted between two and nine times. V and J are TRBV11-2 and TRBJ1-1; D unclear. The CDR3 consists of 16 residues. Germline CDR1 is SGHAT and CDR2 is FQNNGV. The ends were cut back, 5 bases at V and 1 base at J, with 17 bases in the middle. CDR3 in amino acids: CASSDLGGHTNTEAFF. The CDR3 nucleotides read TGTGCCAGCAGCGACCTTGGAGGGCATACGAACACTGAAGCTTTCTTT.

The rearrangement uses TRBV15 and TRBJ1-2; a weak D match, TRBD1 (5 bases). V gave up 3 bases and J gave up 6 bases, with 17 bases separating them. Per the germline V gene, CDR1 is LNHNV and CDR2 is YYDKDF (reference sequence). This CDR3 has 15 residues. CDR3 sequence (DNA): TGTGCCACCAGCAGCTTAGGCCAGGGAGTGAATGGCTACACCTTC. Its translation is CATSSLGQGVNGYTF.

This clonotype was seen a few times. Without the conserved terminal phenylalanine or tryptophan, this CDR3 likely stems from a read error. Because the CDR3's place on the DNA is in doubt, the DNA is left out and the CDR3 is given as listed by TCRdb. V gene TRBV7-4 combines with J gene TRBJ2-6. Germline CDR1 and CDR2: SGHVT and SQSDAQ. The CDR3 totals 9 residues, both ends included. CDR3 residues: CASSGTGTS.

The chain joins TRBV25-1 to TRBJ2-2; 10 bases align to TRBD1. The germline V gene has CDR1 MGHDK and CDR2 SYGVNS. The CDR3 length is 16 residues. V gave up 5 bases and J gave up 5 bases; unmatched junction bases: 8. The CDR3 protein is CASSTTGTGDTGELFF. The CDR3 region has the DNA TGTGCCAGCAGTACCACCGGGACAGGGGATACCGGGGAGCTGTTTTTT. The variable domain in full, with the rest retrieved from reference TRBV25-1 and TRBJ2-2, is EADIYQTPRYLVIGTGKKITLECSQTMGHDKMYWYQQDPGMELHLIHYSYGVNSTEKGDLSSESTVSRIRTEHFPLTLESARPSHTSQYLCASSTTGTGDTGELFFGEGSRLTVL.

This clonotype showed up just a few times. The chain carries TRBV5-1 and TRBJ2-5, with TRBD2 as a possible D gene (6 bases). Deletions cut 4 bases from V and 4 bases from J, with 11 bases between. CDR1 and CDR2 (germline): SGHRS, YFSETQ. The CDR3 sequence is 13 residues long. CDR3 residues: CASSAGSGETQYF. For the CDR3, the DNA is TGCGCCAGCAGCGCGGGATCGGGAGAGACCCAGTACTTC.

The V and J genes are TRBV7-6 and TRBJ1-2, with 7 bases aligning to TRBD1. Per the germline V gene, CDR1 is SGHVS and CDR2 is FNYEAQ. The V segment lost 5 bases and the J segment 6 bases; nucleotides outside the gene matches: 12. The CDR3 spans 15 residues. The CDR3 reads CASSLPTTGMHGYTF. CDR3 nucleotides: TGTGCCAGCAGCCTTCCCACGACAGGGATGCATGGCTACACCTTC.